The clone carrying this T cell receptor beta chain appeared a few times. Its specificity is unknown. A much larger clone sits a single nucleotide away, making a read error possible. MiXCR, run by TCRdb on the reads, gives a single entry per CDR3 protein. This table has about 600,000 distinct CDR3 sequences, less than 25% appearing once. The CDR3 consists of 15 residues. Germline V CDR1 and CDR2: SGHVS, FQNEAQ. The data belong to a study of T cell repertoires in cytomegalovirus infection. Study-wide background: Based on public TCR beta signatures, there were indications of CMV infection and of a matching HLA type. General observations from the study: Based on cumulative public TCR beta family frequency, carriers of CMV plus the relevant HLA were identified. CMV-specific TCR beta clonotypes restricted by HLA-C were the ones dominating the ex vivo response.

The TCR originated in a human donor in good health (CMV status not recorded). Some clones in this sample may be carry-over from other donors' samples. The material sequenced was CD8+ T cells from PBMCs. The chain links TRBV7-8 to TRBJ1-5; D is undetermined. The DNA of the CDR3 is TGTACCAGCAGCCCCGGCGAAGTGAGCAATCAGCCCCAGCATTTT. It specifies CTSSPGEVSNQPQHF. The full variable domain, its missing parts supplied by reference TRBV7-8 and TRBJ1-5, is GAGVSQSPRYKVAKRGQDVALRCDPISGHVSLFWYQQALGQGPEFLTYFQNEAQLDKSGLPSDRFFAERPEGSVSTLKIQRTQQEDSAVYLCTSSPGEVSNQPQHFGDGTRLSIL.